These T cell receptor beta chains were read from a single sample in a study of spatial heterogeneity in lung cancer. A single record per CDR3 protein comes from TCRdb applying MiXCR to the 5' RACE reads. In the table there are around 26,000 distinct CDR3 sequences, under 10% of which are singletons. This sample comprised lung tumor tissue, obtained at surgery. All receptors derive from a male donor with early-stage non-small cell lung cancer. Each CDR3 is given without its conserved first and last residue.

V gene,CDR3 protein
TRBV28,ASRGRVRNQPQH
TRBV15,ATSRPDSGRSDTQY
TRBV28,ATQRGGDTEAF
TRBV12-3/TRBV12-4,ASSLTLYNEQF
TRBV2,ASRLTSGMRGEQF
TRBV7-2,ASSLARSTLNEKLF
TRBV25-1,ASGPAAGAQPQH
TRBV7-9,ASSFAEDTEAF
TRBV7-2,ASSHSTLSGELF
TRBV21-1,ASSPQTCGGGLAKNIQY
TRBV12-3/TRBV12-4,ASSYPRGHQDSNQPQH
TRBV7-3,ASSSPGRDWDEQF
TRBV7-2,ASSLGPGDPEAF
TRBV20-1,SAITGGETQY
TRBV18,ASSPKEDTQY
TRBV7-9,ASSRTSVTDTQY
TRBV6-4,ASSERGHNEQF
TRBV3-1,ASSQRQGNEQY
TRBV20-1,SASRQINEQF
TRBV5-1,ASSLEGLGGETQY
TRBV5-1,ASSFLAGAREQY
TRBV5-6,ASSLYQETQY
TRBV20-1,SAGLAGQPGTGELF
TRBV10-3,AISEEQGPNSPLH
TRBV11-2,ASSLGGTSTDTQY
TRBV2,ASTTDSYEQY
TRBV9,ASSMTSGPSYEQY
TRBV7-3,ASSSGSTDTQY
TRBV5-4,ASSGLEETQY